This T cell receptor beta chain was identified in a study of shared clonotypes between healthy human individuals. Germline CDR1 SNHLY, CDR2 FYNNEI. The CDR3 has 14 amino acids. V was trimmed by 4 bases and J by 5 bases, leaving 15 bases between them. The authors combined CD45RO+ cells with CCR7-negative CD45RA+ TemRA cells as CD8 memory. Assay: immunoSEQ multiplex PCR; the TCRdb copy retains only in-frame clones and omits some. The data hold over 95,000 clones, with around 65% observed a single time. The chain combines TRBV2 with TRBJ2-7, with D unclear. The clonotype was recovered from a woman in her thirties in good health. Sequenced input: memory CD8+ T cells sorted from blood. Subset meaning: CD45RO+ cells pooled with CCR7-negative TemRA cells. The CDR3 coding sequence is TGTGCCAGCAGTGCGGGCAGCCCAGCCCACGAGCAGTACTTC. Translation gives CASSAGSPAHEQYF.